The source of this TCR beta chain is a study of T-cell reconstitution after alpha-beta-depleted transplantation in children (dated by TCRdb to the mid-2010s). A note on the overall study: The study quantitatively tracked T-cell immune reconstitution after TCRalphabeta/CD19-depleted allogeneic hematopoietic cell transplantation in children using TCR repertoire profiling.

The sample's treatment or condition label, decoded: allogeneic hematopoietic cell transplantation with graft depleted of TCRalphabeta T cells and CD19 B cells. TCRalphabeta/CD19-depleted allogeneic hematopoietic cell grafts were given to the transplant recipients, all of whom were children. To prepare the library, PCR was applied. TCRdb names Illumina HiSeq 2500 as the instrument used. To normalize quantification of the TCRbeta repertoire, the TCR libraries were built with molecular barcoding that relied on unique molecular identifiers. The public reads were run again by TCRdb, first through fastp at Q25 and then through MiXCR, and only productive beta chains were kept. Records with the same CDR3 protein are collapsed into one entry carrying the most frequent genes and DNA. Present in this sample are 120,000 or so distinct CDR3 sequences, roughly 23% of which were seen just once. Over 9.5% of the sample rests with the top ten.

The CDR3 spans 15 residues, from the cysteine through the phenylalanine. Only the CDR3 DNA stays, 45 bases, in frame from base 1. From the germline V gene (reference sequence), CDR1 is DFQATT and CDR2 is SNEGSKA. At the junction V is shortened by 0 bases and J by 0 bases; bases outside the gene matches: 5. Concerning this clonotype itself: Its antigen remains unidentified. There are no base qualities to consult, and no much larger clone falls within one base.

General study outcomes and caveats: The apparently early recovery of alphabetaT-cell counts about two months after transplant reportedly depended on only several hundred rapidly expanded clones that came from non-depleted graft cells. The frequencies of hyperexpanded clones fell over the following months, and after one year, T-cell counts and TCRbeta diversity were mostly attributed to newly produced T cells. In some patients, the high TCRbeta diversity seen at day 60 was put down to recipient T cells and intrathymic progenitors that had survived conditioning.

The TCR was taken from a male patient between 2 and 9 years old who had a stem cell transplant for chronic granulomatous disease, so the T cells may come from the graft donor. The sequence links TRBV20-1 to TRBJ2-7, and 7 bases in between align with TRBD1. The material sequenced was PBMCs, mostly from graft donor cells, taken 180 days after TCRalphabeta/CD19-depleted stem cell transplant. In nucleotides, the sequence is TGCAGTGCTAGAGACGGGACAGCAAGCTCCTACGAGCAGTACTTC. Translated, it gives CSARDGTASSYEQYF.